A selection of T cell receptor beta chains follows, all from one sample in a study of Ad26.COV2.S vaccination and SARS-CoV-2 variants. Sequencing used immunoSEQ multiplex PCR; TCRdb keeps in-frame clones, though not all of them. The data show about 420,000 clones, approximately 90% seen once. Here the sequenced sample was peripheral blood, taken in a trial of Ad26.COV2.S vaccine versus placebo. Receptors originate from a person aged 18 to 65 who received the Ad26.COV2.S COVID-19 vaccine or a placebo. Both conserved end residues are part of each CDR3. The D gene is left open where the match is weak. Clone size, where shown, is once, few, many, or a class for clones that have expanded.

size: NA
V: TRBV28
J: TRBJ2-3
D: NA
DNA: TGTGCCAGCAGGCGGACTCCAGGTACGCAGTATTTT
CDR3: CASRRTPGTQYF

size: NA
V: TRBV5-1
J: TRBJ2-1
D: TRBD1
DNA: TGCGCCAGCAGCTTGGGGACAGGGGGCTACAATGAGCAGTTCTTC
CDR3: CASSLGTGGYNEQFF

size: NA
V: TRBV4-1
J: TRBJ2-3
D: TRBD2
DNA: TGCGCCAGCAGCCAAGTTAGCGGGTCCACAGATACGCAGTATTTT
CDR3: CASSQVSGSTDTQYF

size: NA
V: TRBV29-1
J: TRBJ2-5
D: NA
DNA: TGCAGCGTTAGTCTAGACGGTCCCGGGGCCCAGTACTTC
CDR3: CSVSLDGPGAQYF

size: few
V: TRBV21-1
J: TRBJ1-2
D: NA
DNA: TGTGCCAGCAGCAAAGTTAGGGTGGATTTTGGCTACACCTTC
CDR3: CASSKVRVDFGYTF

size: NA
V: TRBV4-1
J: TRBJ2-7
D: TRBD2
DNA: TGCGCCAGCAGCCAAGTCGGGGGGTCCCACGAGCAGTACTTC
CDR3: CASSQVGGSHEQYF

size: NA
V: TRBV4-2
J: TRBJ2-3
D: NA
DNA: TGTGCCAGCAGCCAAGCCTGGGAAGGGACAGATACGCAGTATTTT
CDR3: CASSQAWEGTDTQYF

size: NA
V: TRBV27
J: TRBJ1-4
D: NA
DNA: TGTGCCAGCAGTTCCGACCGGTACGACGAAAAACTGTTTTTT
CDR3: CASSSDRYDEKLFF

size: NA
V: TRBV4-1
J: TRBJ1-2
D: NA
DNA: TGCGCCAGCAGCCAAGCCCAGGCGGGACTCCGAGGCTACACCTTC
CDR3: CASSQAQAGLRGYTF

size: NA
V: TRBV5-1
J: TRBJ2-2
D: NA
DNA: TGCGCCAGCAGTGGATCCCCCTCGGCCGGGGAGCTGTTTTTT
CDR3: CASSGSPSAGELFF

size: once
V: TRBV10-3
J: TRBJ2-7
D: TRBD1
DNA: TGTGCCATCAGTGGGAGGGGACAGGGGGGAAACGAGCAGTACTTC
CDR3: CAISGRGQGGNEQYF

size: NA
V: TRBV4-1
J: TRBJ1-4
D: NA
DNA: TGCGCCAGCAGCCTTGGGACGGCTGCAACTAATGAAAAACTGTTTTTT
CDR3: CASSLGTAATNEKLFF

size: NA
V: TRBV4-1
J: TRBJ2-5
D: NA
DNA: TGCGCCAGCAGTCCGCAGGGGGGTAAAGAGACCCAGTACTTC
CDR3: CASSPQGGKETQYF

size: NA
V: TRBV19
J: TRBJ2-1
D: TRBD1
DNA: TGTGCCAGTTCTGACAGGGGGTCCGGCAATGAGCAGTTCTTC
CDR3: CASSDRGSGNEQFF

size: NA
V: TRBV19
J: TRBJ1-5
D: TRBD1
DNA: TGTGCCAGTAGTCTAATCCCCCCCGTGGCAGGGGGGTTAGGGGCCCAGCATTTT
CDR3: CASSLIPPVAGGLGAQHF

size: NA
V: TRBV6-5
J: TRBJ1-2
D: NA
DNA: TGTGCCACCTCTCCCCAGGACGGAAGCTATGGCTACACCTTC
CDR3: CATSPQDGSYGYTF

size: NA
V: TRBV7-9
J: TRBJ1-1
D: NA
DNA: TGTGCCAGCAGCTTAAAAACCGAAACTGAAGCTTTCTTT
CDR3: CASSLKTETEAFF

size: NA
V: TRBV10-3
J: TRBJ1-4
D: NA
DNA: TGTGCCACCCTAAGGGGCGAGAACGAAAAACTGTTTTTT
CDR3: CATLRGENEKLFF

size: NA
V: TRBV12-3/TRBV12-4
J: TRBJ2-5
D: NA
DNA: TGTGCCAGCAGTTTAAGGTTTCGGGAGACCCAGTACTTC
CDR3: CASSLRFRETQYF

size: NA
V: TRBV6-5
J: TRBJ2-3
D: NA
DNA: TGTGCCAGCAGTAAACAGGGGAGGACAGATACGCAGTATTTT
CDR3: CASSKQGRTDTQYF

size: once
V: TRBV7-9
J: TRBJ1-2
D: TRBD1
DNA: TGTGCCAGCAGCTTAACGGGACAGGGGGAACCTATCGATGGCTACACCTTC
CDR3: CASSLTGQGEPIDGYTF

size: NA
V: TRBV4-3
J: TRBJ2-5
D: NA
DNA: TGCGCCAGCAGCCAGAATAGGGGGGGGGAGACCCAGTACTTC
CDR3: CASSQNRGGETQYF

size: NA
V: TRBV5-6
J: TRBJ1-2
D: NA
DNA: TGTGCCAGCAGCGGGGGACCCAGGGACGGAAGTTATGGCTACACCTTC
CDR3: CASSGGPRDGSYGYTF

size: once
V: TRBV14
J: TRBJ2-5
D: TRBD1
DNA: TGTGCCAGCAGCCACCTATGGACAGGGAACCAAGAGACCCAGTACTTC
CDR3: CASSHLWTGNQETQYF

size: NA
V: TRBV30
J: TRBJ1-6
D: NA
DNA: TGTGCCTGGAGTATACGACATTCACCCCTCCACTTT
CDR3: CAWSIRHSPLHF

size: NA
V: TRBV15
J: TRBJ1-4
D: NA
DNA: TGTGCCACCAGCAGAGAAGGACCGGGACACAGGTTCAGAAAACTGTTTTTT
CDR3: CATSREGPGHRFRKLFF

size: NA
V: TRBV6-2/TRBV6-3
J: TRBJ1-1
D: NA
DNA: TGTGCCAGCAGTTACTCGACAGTGCGGGCTTTCTTT
CDR3: CASSYSTVRAFF

size: NA
V: TRBV5-1
J: TRBJ2-7
D: NA
DNA: TGCGCCAGCAGCTCGGTCGCTGGGACGTCCTACGAGCAGTACTTC
CDR3: CASSSVAGTSYEQYF

size: NA
V: TRBV10-2
J: TRBJ2-5
D: NA
DNA: TGCGCCAGCAGTGAGGGAGAGACCCAGTACTTC
CDR3: CASSEGETQYF

size: NA
V: TRBV4-3
J: TRBJ2-3
D: NA
DNA: TGCGCCAGCAGCCAAGATCGGGAGACACGCACAGATACGCAGTATTTT
CDR3: CASSQDRETRTDTQYF

size: NA
V: TRBV6-2/TRBV6-3
J: TRBJ1-5
D: TRBD1
DNA: TGTGCCAGCAGTCGCGGGACAGGGGGATATCAGCCCCAGCATTTT
CDR3: CASSRGTGGYQPQHF

size: few
V: TRBV6-2/TRBV6-3
J: TRBJ1-2
D: NA
DNA: TGTGCCAGCAGTTACTTTCCCTCCTATGGCTACACCTTC
CDR3: CASSYFPSYGYTF

size: NA
V: TRBV7-9
J: TRBJ1-2
D: NA
DNA: TGTGCCAGCAGCTCCCCCGGGACTAAGATGGCCTATGGCTACACCTTC
CDR3: CASSSPGTKMAYGYTF

size: NA
V: TRBV3-1/TRBV3-2
J: TRBJ2-3
D: TRBD2
DNA: TGTGCCAGCGGGGGGGGCACAGATACGCAGTATTTT
CDR3: CASGGGTDTQYF

size: NA
V: TRBV29-1
J: TRBJ2-2
D: NA
DNA: TGCAGCGTTGAACAGGGTACCGGGGAGCTGTTTTTT
CDR3: CSVEQGTGELFF

size: once
V: TRBV7-9
J: TRBJ2-3
D: NA
DNA: TGTGCCAGCAGCTCAACCAGTGGGGGTGGAGATACGCAGTATTTT
CDR3: CASSSTSGGGDTQYF

size: NA
V: TRBV6-5
J: TRBJ1-1
D: TRBD1
DNA: TGTGCCAGCAGTCGAACAGGGGCTGACACTGAAGCTTTCTTT
CDR3: CASSRTGADTEAFF

size: NA
V: TRBV27
J: TRBJ1-5
D: TRBD1
DNA: TGTGCCAGCTGGGGACAGGGGAATCAGCCCCAGCATTTT
CDR3: CASWGQGNQPQHF

size: once
V: TRBV30
J: TRBJ1-2
D: TRBD1
DNA: TGTGCCTGGAGAGCCCTCGGACAGGAAGCTAACTATGGCTACACCTTC
CDR3: CAWRALGQEANYGYTF

size: NA
V: TRBV7-2
J: TRBJ2-5
D: TRBD2
DNA: TGTGCCAGCAGCTTAGCTAGCGGGGGGTCCGGGACCCAGTACTTC
CDR3: CASSLASGGSGTQYF

size: once
V: TRBV11-2
J: TRBJ2-1
D: NA
DNA: TGTGCCAGCAGCTTCGGGGTTCCCAGCTCCTACAATGAGCAGTTCTTC
CDR3: CASSFGVPSSYNEQFF

size: NA
V: TRBV7-9
J: TRBJ1-6
D: NA
DNA: TGTGCCAGCAGGCCCCCGTTGCAGGGAAGGGATCTAGGTTCACCCCTCCACTTT
CDR3: CASRPPLQGRDLGSPLHF